These 13 T cell receptor beta chains originate from one sample sequenced in a study of T-cell reconstitution after alpha-beta-depleted transplantation in children. The library targeted TCRbeta and was prepared with unique molecular identifiers. From the PCR reads, TCRdb called clonotypes with MiXCR, one entry per CDR3 protein. The table has about 470,000 distinct CDR3 sequences, roughly 43% seen once. The sequencing here drew on PBMCs, taken before TCRalphabeta/CD19-depleted stem cell transplant. All receptors derive from a girl aged 2-10 years with aplastic anemia, due to receive a stem cell transplant.

The chain combines TRBV14 with TRBJ2-1, with 9 bases lining up with TRBD1. The germline V gene has CDR1 SGHDN and CDR2 FVKESK. The trim removed 3 bases at V and 0 bases at J, leaving 15 bases unmatched. The CDR3 extends over 20 amino acids. The CDR3 sequence is CASSHQQGAVGPSSYNEQFF. The CDR3 region has the DNA TGTGCCAGCAGCCACCAACAGGGGGCGGTTGGACCGAGCTCCTACAATGAGCAGTTCTTC.

V and J are TRBV28 and TRBJ2-7; 9 positions match TRBD2. After removal of 3 bases from V and 2 bases from J, the junction contained 8 bases not matched to a gene. The germline V gene has CDR1 MDHEN and CDR2 SYDVKM. This CDR3 has 16 amino acids. In DNA, the CDR3 is TGTGCCAGCAGTTTTCCCCCGGGACTAGCAGCCTACGAGCAGTACTTC. This gives the protein CASSFPPGLAAYEQYF.

This clonotype appeared many times. The junction and the germline gene differ at one end; a read error may be behind it. The rearrangement joins TRBV19 to TRBJ1-1; D possibly corresponds to TRBD1 (6 bases). Looked up from germline, CDR1 is LNHDA and CDR2 is SQIVND (reference sequence). This CDR3 is 14 amino acids long. CDR3 DNA sequence: TGTGCCAGCAGTATAACAGGGAGAAACACTGAAGCTTTCTTT. Protein sequence: CASSITGRNTEAFF.

This rearrangement joins TRBV7-9 to TRBJ2-1, with D maybe TRBD1 (5 bases). This CDR3 is 11 amino acids long. Germline CDR1 SEHNR, CDR2 FQNEAQ (reference sequence). Deletions cut 6 bases from V and 9 bases from J, with 9 bases between. CDR3 sequence reads: CASSSGFEQFF. CDR3 bases: TGTGCCAGCAGTTCAGGGTTTGAGCAGTTCTTC.

This clonotype was seen a handful of times. Here the CDR3 DNA reads TGTGCCAGCAGGTTCGCTGGGACGCTTAGCACAGATACGCAGTATTTT. As protein: CASRFAGTLSTDTQYF. The chain couples TRBV28 to TRBJ2-3, with D perhaps given as TRBD1 or TRBD2 (5 bases each). CDR3 length: 16 residues. V was cut by 6 bases and J by 0 bases, with 16 bases left in between. CDR1 and CDR2 from the germline V gene are MDHEN and SYDVKM.

This clonotype is a singleton in its sample. The rearrangement uses TRBV28 and TRBJ1-1; D not resolved. Trimming stripped 3 bases from V and 6 bases from J, with 14 bases between. Germline CDR1 and CDR2: MDHEN and SYDVKM. The CDR3 contains 14 residues. The CDR3 loop reads CASSLGNHRAEAFF. In DNA, the CDR3 is TGTGCCAGCAGTTTGGGGAATCATCGGGCTGAAGCTTTCTTT.

The chain carries TRBV15 and TRBJ1-6, with 7 bases lining up with TRBD1. With V trimmed by 8 bases and J by 7 bases, 8 bases remained unmatched. The CDR3 has 14 residues. CDR1 is LNHNV, CDR2 YYDKDF, per germline (reference sequence). This chain's CDR3 is CATCPTGLNSPLHF. In nucleotides, the CDR3 is TGTGCCACCTGCCCGACAGGGTTAAATTCACCCCTCCACTTT.

There are many counts of this clonotype. The chain has TRBV5-1 and TRBJ2-1; D might be TRBD2 (6 bases). Germline lookup yields CDR1 SGHRS and CDR2 YFSETQ. V was shortened by 4 bases and J by 0 bases, with 17 bases between the two germline ends. This CDR3 is 17 amino acids long. CDR3 amino acids: CASSPSGTVSSYNEQFF. CDR3 DNA sequence: TGCGCCAGCAGCCCCTCCGGGACTGTGAGCTCCTACAATGAGCAGTTCTTC.

This chain connects TRBV6-5 to TRBJ1-4, with D unresolved. This CDR3 region has 17 residues. The germline V gene encodes CDR1 MNHEY and CDR2 SVGAGI. V was clipped by 2 bases and J by 3 bases, with 16 bases between them. DNA of the CDR3: TGTGCCAGCAGTTACGCTTACGCTCTTGACTCTAATGAAAAACTGTTTTTT. It encodes CASSYAYALDSNEKLFF.

The V call is TRBV5-1, the J call TRBJ2-1, with 10 bases that match TRBD2. The CDR3 sequence is 14 residues long. Germline-derived CDR1 and CDR2 are SGHRS and YFSETQ. J lost 7 bases, V lost 3 bases, and 4 bases had no gene match. CDR3 residues: CASSSSGRANEQFF. CDR3 in DNA: TGCGCCAGCAGCTCAAGCGGGAGGGCGAATGAGCAGTTCTTC. Complete variable domain (other parts from reference TRBV5-1 and TRBJ2-1): KAGVTQTPRYLIKTRGQQVTLSCSPISGHRSVSWYQQTPGQGLQFLFEYFSETQRNKGNFPGRFSGRQFSNSRSEMNVSTLELGDSALYLCASSSSGRANEQFFGPGTRLTVL.

The chain joins TRBV6-1 to TRBJ2-3; 7 positions match TRBD1. The CDR3 length is 15 residues. Trimming took 6 bases from V and 2 from J; bases not matched to a gene: 8. Germline V gene sequence: CDR1 MNHNS, CDR2 SASEGT. The CDR3 sequence: CASRPTGTDTDTQYF. The CDR3 DNA follows: TGTGCCAGCAGACCTACTGGGACAGACACAGATACGCAGTATTTT.

The V call is TRBV7-9, the J call TRBJ1-1, with 9 bases lining up with TRBD1. CDR3 length: 15 residues. CDR1 is SEHNR and CDR2 is FQNEAQ in the germline V gene (reference sequence). V dropped 6 bases and J dropped 4; count of bases not matched to a gene: 9. The CDR3 region is CASRGGTGSGTEAFF. DNA for the CDR3: TGTGCCAGCAGGGGGGGGACAGGGAGCGGCACTGAAGCTTTCTTT.

This clonotype was observed a few times. The CDR3 nucleotides read TGCGCCAGCAGCCAAGATCGGCCAAAGGTAGGCACTGAAGCTTTCTTT. Translating gives CASSQDRPKVGTEAFF. The rearrangement uses TRBV4-1 and TRBJ1-1; D ambiguous. This CDR3 is built from 16 residues. V was clipped by 0 bases and J by 4 bases, with 15 bases between them. Germline V gene lookup returns CDR1 MGHRA and CDR2 YSYEKL.